This TCR beta chain was retrieved from a study of blood T cell repertoires in COVID-19 (dated by TCRdb to 2018 to 2021). Looking at the study overall: Collaborator samples came from the United States, Italy and Spain and covered acute and convalescent phases of COVID-19. The prospective study material was composed of cDNA or gDNA derived from T cells, B-cell-depleted T cells, or PBMCs. Deeply sampled blood TCRbeta repertoires from subjects exposed to, actively infected with, or recovered from COVID-19 were included in the dataset. The repertoires were released in a freely available public database intended as a resource for research on the immune response to SARS-CoV-2. The samples were drawn from two sources: the first 160 participants of the ongoing ImmuneRACE study, and fewer than 1,500 subjects contributed by 6 global collaborators. Sample metadata almost always included a de-identified subject ID, COVID-19 status, age in years and sex. Where available, HLA class I and class II types were taken from metadata supplied by the sample provider and were not determined by assay-based typing. The investigation overall reported the following: How much clinical and demographic metadata was included differed by source and by participant, and the metadata was provided uncurated.

Another Seattle source contributed samples from volunteer blood donors who had recovered from COVID-19. Whole blood was collected in K2EDTA tubes by collaborating institutions according to the institutions' own protocols. For TCRbeta analysis, collaborators shipped samples in one of three forms: frozen whole blood, isolated PBMCs, or DNA extracted from either of those sample types. From its cysteine to its phenylalanine, the CDR3 spans 14 amino acids. Only the CDR3 part of the read is kept: 42 bases, read in frame from the first base. CDR1 is given as SGHNT and CDR2 as YYREEE, both from the germline V gene (reference sequence). The junction carries 12 bases between V and J, which are trimmed by 4 bases and 3 bases respectively. TCRbeta CDR3 regions were amplified from genomic DNA by means of the immunoSEQ Assay, a bias-controlled multiplex PCR. Per the authors' processing: Nucleated cell counts per sample were estimated from amplification of reference gene primers within the assay. Sequence reads were collapsed and filtered to measure the absolute abundance of every unique TCRbeta CDR3 rearrangement. For each sample, productive Simpson clonality was calculated as the square root of Simpson's diversity index across productive rearrangements. In its TCRdb copy, this immuneACCESS table keeps in-frame sequences only and misses some clones. Where compared with another copy, unresolved V genes explain less than half of these, and the others have no known cause. The V and J calls and the clone size are those of that table, but D and trimming were determined from the DNA. In this sample the table shows approximately 250,000 clones, 75% to 90% of which occur a single time. The leading ten clones occupy about 4.6% of the sample.

Only a few counts were recorded for this clone. This receptor's antigen is unknown. Base qualities are missing; no much larger clone stands one base away. The receptor chain draws on TRBV5-4 and TRBJ2-3; confidence is insufficient to name the D gene. The sequence derives from a man aged 60 to 75 who had recovered from COVID-19. The sequenced material came from peripheral blood. The CDR3 region: CASSPTGGTDTQYF. The nucleotide sequence is given as TGTGCCAGCAGCCCAACCGGCGGTACAGATACGCAGTATTTT.